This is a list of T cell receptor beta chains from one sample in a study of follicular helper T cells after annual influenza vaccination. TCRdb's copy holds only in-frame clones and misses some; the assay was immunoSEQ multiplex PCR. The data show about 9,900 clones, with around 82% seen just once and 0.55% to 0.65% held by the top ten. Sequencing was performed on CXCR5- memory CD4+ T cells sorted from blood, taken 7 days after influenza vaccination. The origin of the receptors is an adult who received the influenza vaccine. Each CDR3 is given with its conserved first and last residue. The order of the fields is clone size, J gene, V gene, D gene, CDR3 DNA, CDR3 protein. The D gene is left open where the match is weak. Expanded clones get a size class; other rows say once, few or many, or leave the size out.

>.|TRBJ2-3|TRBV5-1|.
TGCGCCAGCAGCTTGGACAGGGTTAGGACAGATACGCAGTATTTT
CASSLDRVRTDTQYF
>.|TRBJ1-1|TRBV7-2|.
TGTGCCAGCAGCTTAGCCGCCAGTGCGAACACTGAAGCTTTCTTT
CASSLAASANTEAFF
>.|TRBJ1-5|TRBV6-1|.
TGTGCCAGCAGTGAAGGGGAGGGGGGCTGGGATCAGCCCCAGCATTTT
CASSEGEGGWDQPQHF
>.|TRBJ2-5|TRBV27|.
TGTGCCAGCAGTTTTTGGGGCGGGGAGACCCAGTACTTC
CASSFWGGETQYF
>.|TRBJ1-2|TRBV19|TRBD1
TGTGCCAGTAGTGTCGACAGGGGGCAAGACGGCTACACCTTC
CASSVDRGQDGYTF
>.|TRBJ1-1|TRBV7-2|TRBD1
TGTGCCAGCAGCTTACAACCGGGACAGGGAAGTGACGCTTTCTTT
CASSLQPGQGSDAFF
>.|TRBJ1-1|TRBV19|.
TGTGCCAGTCGTGGTGAAAGTGGTGGGTGGAACACTGAAGCTTTCTTT
CASRGESGGWNTEAFF
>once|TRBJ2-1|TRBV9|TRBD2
TGTGCCAGCAGCCCGAGACTAGCGGGATTTGAGCAGTTCTTC
CASSPRLAGFEQFF
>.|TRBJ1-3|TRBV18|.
TGTGCCAGCTCCCCCGGAGGGGCTGGAAACACCATATATTTT
CASSPGGAGNTIYF
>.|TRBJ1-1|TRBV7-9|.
TGTGCCAGCAGCTTCTCGGACACTGAAGCTTTCTTT
CASSFSDTEAFF
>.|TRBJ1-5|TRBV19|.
TGTGCCAGTAAGGACAGACCCAATCAGCCCCAGCATTTT
CASKDRPNQPQHF
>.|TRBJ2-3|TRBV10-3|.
TGTGCCATCACCCCCGGGAGGGGGCGTAAAGATACGCAGTATTTT
CAITPGRGRKDTQYF
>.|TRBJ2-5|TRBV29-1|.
TGCAGCGTTGATTGGGGGAGGTTGGAGACCCAGTACTTC
CSVDWGRLETQYF
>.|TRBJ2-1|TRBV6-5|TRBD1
TGTGCCAGCAGTCCCGCCGGGACAGACTACAATGAGCAGTTCTTC
CASSPAGTDYNEQFF
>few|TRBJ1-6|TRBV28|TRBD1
TGTGCCACCCTAGGGACAGGGATGGCCTATAATTCACCCCTCCACTTT
CATLGTGMAYNSPLHF
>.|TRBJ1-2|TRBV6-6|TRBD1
TGTGCCAGCAGCGGGGGACAGGGGAGCTATGGCTACACCTTC
CASSGGQGSYGYTF
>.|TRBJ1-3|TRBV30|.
TGTGCCTGGAGTGGCATTGCTGGAAACACCATATATTTT
CAWSGIAGNTIYF
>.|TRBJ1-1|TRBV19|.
TGTGCCAGTAGTATAGGGCAGGGCCTCACTGAAGCTTTCTTT
CASSIGQGLTEAFF
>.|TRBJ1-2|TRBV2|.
TGTGCCAGCAGGGGACGGGGGCCCTTGGGCTACACCTTC
CASRGRGPLGYTF
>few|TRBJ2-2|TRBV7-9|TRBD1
TGTGCCAGCAGCCCCAACATCCTCCGGACAGGGACCACCGGGGAGCTGTTTTTT
CASSPNILRTGTTGELFF
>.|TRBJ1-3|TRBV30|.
TGTGCCTGGAGTGATGGCGACGGACGGCTCTCTGGAAACACCATATATTTT
CAWSDGDGRLSGNTIYF
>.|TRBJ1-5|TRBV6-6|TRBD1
TGTGCCAGCAGTTACGGGACAGGGGGCCGTCAGCCCCAGCATTTT
CASSYGTGGRQPQHF
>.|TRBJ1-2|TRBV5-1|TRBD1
TGCGCCAGCAGCGCGACAGGGGCCGACTATGGCTACACCTTC
CASSATGADYGYTF
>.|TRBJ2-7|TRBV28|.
TGTGCCAGCAGTTTGGTAGGGGGCTCCTACGAGCAGTACTTC
CASSLVGGSYEQYF
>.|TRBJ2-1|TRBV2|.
TGTGCCAGCAGTGTGACTCGAGCGGCCAATGAGCAGTTCTTC
CASSVTRAANEQFF
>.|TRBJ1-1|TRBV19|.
TGTGCCAGTAGTCACCGGAGCACTGAAGCTTTCTTT
CASSHRSTEAFF
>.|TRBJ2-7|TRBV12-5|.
TGTGCTAGTGGTTTGGTACTTTTAGGGCAGCCGCCTGGCGAGCAGTACTTC
CASGLVLLGQPPGEQYF